The rows below give T cell receptor beta chains drawn from one sample of a study of vaccination and CD4 T cells after COVID-19. The antigens of these receptors remain unknown. MiXCR was run by TCRdb on the PCR reads, yielding one entry per CDR3 protein. The repertoire holds around 14,000 distinct CDR3 sequences, with about 50% as singletons. Sequencing input: CD4+ T cells from blood, cultured in vitro. The receptors stem from a human donor who had recovered from COVID-19. The CDR3 runs from the conserved cysteine through the conserved F or W. Fields, in order: J gene, V gene, clone size, D gene, CDR3 DNA, CDR3 protein. A D gene is named only where the DNA matches it firmly. The size entry is marked missing in some rows and otherwise reads once, few, many or a size class.

j_call: TRBJ1-3; v_call: TRBV20-1; clone_size: .; d_call: TRBD1; cdr3_nt: TGCAGTGCTAAACCCGGGACAGGGCCTGGAAACACCATATATTTT; cdr3_aa: CSAKPGTGPGNTIYF
j_call: TRBJ1-2; v_call: TRBV6-5; clone_size: .; d_call: .; cdr3_nt: TGTGCCAGCAGTTACGGCGTTGGCTACACCTTC; cdr3_aa: CASSYGVGYTF
j_call: TRBJ1-6; v_call: TRBV27; clone_size: .; d_call: .; cdr3_nt: TGTGCCAGCAGTTTAAACGGGGATTCACCCCTCCACTTT; cdr3_aa: CASSLNGDSPLHF
j_call: TRBJ1-2; v_call: TRBV28; clone_size: few; d_call: .; cdr3_nt: TGTGCCAGCAGTTTGAGAGGACACCCCGGCGCCTATGGCTACACCTTC; cdr3_aa: CASSLRGHPGAYGYTF
j_call: TRBJ2-1; v_call: TRBV21-1; clone_size: medium-sized; d_call: .; cdr3_nt: TGTGCCAGCAGCAAGGACAGGAAAGACAATGAGCAGTTCTTC; cdr3_aa: CASSKDRKDNEQFF
j_call: TRBJ2-3; v_call: TRBV20-1; clone_size: .; d_call: .; cdr3_nt: TGCAGTGCTAGTGTCGCGGGGGCGAGCACAGATACGCAGTATTTT; cdr3_aa: CSASVAGASTDTQYF
j_call: TRBJ1-2; v_call: TRBV5-4; clone_size: .; d_call: TRBD1; cdr3_nt: TGTGCCAGCAGCTTGGGCGGGACAGGGGGGCTCTATGGCTACACCTTC; cdr3_aa: CASSLGGTGGLYGYTF
j_call: TRBJ1-5; v_call: TRBV18; clone_size: .; d_call: .; cdr3_nt: TGTGCCAGCTCACCGACGGACAGCCGCGATCAGCCCCAGCATTTT; cdr3_aa: CASSPTDSRDQPQHF
j_call: TRBJ2-1; v_call: TRBV27; clone_size: few; d_call: .; cdr3_nt: TGTGCCAGCAGTTCGCCGGGGGGCGGCAAGAGGTCCTACAATGAGCAGTTCTTC; cdr3_aa: CASSSPGGGKRSYNEQFF
j_call: TRBJ2-7; v_call: TRBV6-5; clone_size: .; d_call: .; cdr3_nt: TGTGCCAGCAGTTACTCCGTTCAGGGAACCTACGAGCAGTACTTC; cdr3_aa: CASSYSVQGTYEQYF
j_call: TRBJ2-5; v_call: TRBV5-3; clone_size: .; d_call: TRBD1; cdr3_nt: TGTGCCAGCAGCTCTGCACAGGGGTCCGAGACCCAGTACTTC; cdr3_aa: CASSSAQGSETQYF
j_call: TRBJ2-7; v_call: TRBV6-1; clone_size: .; d_call: .; cdr3_nt: TGTGCCAGCAGGGACTCCTACGAGCAGTACTTC; cdr3_aa: CASRDSYEQYF
j_call: TRBJ2-1; v_call: TRBV11-1; clone_size: once; d_call: TRBD2; cdr3_nt: TGTGCCAGCAGCTTATTAGGGACTAGCGGCTACAATGAGCAGTTCTTC; cdr3_aa: CASSLLGTSGYNEQFF
j_call: TRBJ1-3; v_call: TRBV7-6; clone_size: .; d_call: TRBD1; cdr3_nt: TGTGCCAGCGCAGGGACAGGGAGAACCGTTTCTGGAAACACCATATATTTT; cdr3_aa: CASAGTGRTVSGNTIYF
j_call: TRBJ2-7; v_call: TRBV6-5; clone_size: .; d_call: TRBD1; cdr3_nt: TGTGCCAGCAGTTTACCCACAGGGGTAGGGTACGAGCAGTACTTC; cdr3_aa: CASSLPTGVGYEQYF
j_call: TRBJ2-3; v_call: TRBV24-1; clone_size: .; d_call: TRBD1; cdr3_nt: TGTGCCACCCCGGGACAGGACGGGACAGATACGCAGTATTTT; cdr3_aa: CATPGQDGTDTQYF
j_call: TRBJ1-5; v_call: TRBV6-1; clone_size: .; d_call: .; cdr3_nt: TGTGCCAGCAGCAGTGTCCGGAAACAGCCCCAGCATTTT; cdr3_aa: CASSSVRKQPQHF
j_call: TRBJ1-2; v_call: TRBV19; clone_size: .; d_call: .; cdr3_nt: TGTGCCAGTAGTATAACAGGGAACTATGGCTACACCTTC; cdr3_aa: CASSITGNYGYTF
j_call: TRBJ1-1; v_call: TRBV29-1; clone_size: few; d_call: .; cdr3_nt: TGCAGCGCCCATACAGGGAACACTGAAGCTTTCTTT; cdr3_aa: CSAHTGNTEAFF
j_call: TRBJ1-1; v_call: TRBV20-1; clone_size: .; d_call: .; cdr3_nt: TGCAGTGCTAAAGAGGGACGGAACCCGAACACTGAAGCTTTCTTT; cdr3_aa: CSAKEGRNPNTEAFF
j_call: TRBJ2-5; v_call: TRBV19; clone_size: few; d_call: TRBD2; cdr3_nt: TGTGCCAGTAGTCCCCTAGCGGGAGTGGAGACCCAGTACTTC; cdr3_aa: CASSPLAGVETQYF
j_call: TRBJ2-1; v_call: TRBV20-1; clone_size: .; d_call: .; cdr3_nt: TGCAGTGCTAGCTCCCACTCTGAAAGGAGTGAGCAGTTCTTC; cdr3_aa: CSASSHSERSEQFF
j_call: TRBJ2-7; v_call: TRBV28; clone_size: .; d_call: TRBD2; cdr3_nt: TGTGCCAGCAGTTTCCCCGGGACTAGCGGCATATACGAGCAGTACTTC; cdr3_aa: CASSFPGTSGIYEQYF
j_call: TRBJ2-4; v_call: TRBV6-5; clone_size: .; d_call: .; cdr3_nt: TGTGCCAGCAGTTACTCGGACAGCCCTGCCAAAAACATTCAGTACTTC; cdr3_aa: CASSYSDSPAKNIQYF
j_call: TRBJ2-7; v_call: TRBV20-1; clone_size: few; d_call: TRBD1; cdr3_nt: TGCAGTGCTAGAGACGGACAGGGGCCCTACGAGCAGTACTTC; cdr3_aa: CSARDGQGPYEQYF
j_call: TRBJ2-5; v_call: TRBV11-3; clone_size: few; d_call: .; cdr3_nt: TGTGCCAGCAGCTTAGATCAGACAGTCATAGAGACCCAGTACTTC; cdr3_aa: CASSLDQTVIETQYF
j_call: TRBJ1-2; v_call: TRBV7-9; clone_size: few; d_call: .; cdr3_nt: TGTGCCAGCAGCCGCGGGGCGGACAGCTACACCTTC; cdr3_aa: CASSRGADSYTF
j_call: TRBJ1-5; v_call: TRBV20-1; clone_size: .; d_call: .; cdr3_nt: TGCAGTGCTAGAACAGGGTTAAATCAGCCCCAGCATTTT; cdr3_aa: CSARTGLNQPQHF
j_call: TRBJ1-6; v_call: TRBV28; clone_size: .; d_call: TRBD1; cdr3_nt: TGTGCCAGCAGACCTCGGACAGGGACGGGTTCACCCCTCCACTTT; cdr3_aa: CASRPRTGTGSPLHF
j_call: TRBJ2-2; v_call: TRBV24-1; clone_size: .; d_call: TRBD1; cdr3_nt: TGTGCCACCAGTGCGCCAGGGGGGAACACCGGGGAGCTGTTTTTT; cdr3_aa: CATSAPGGNTGELFF
j_call: TRBJ2-1; v_call: TRBV20-1; clone_size: .; d_call: TRBD1; cdr3_nt: TGCAGTGCTAGAGAGACAGCACAGGGGAAGTTTTACAATGAGCAGTTCTTC; cdr3_aa: CSARETAQGKFYNEQFF
j_call: TRBJ2-7; v_call: TRBV11-2; clone_size: .; d_call: TRBD1; cdr3_nt: TGTGCCAGCAGCCCCCGGACAGGGACAGGGGGCGAGCAGTACTTC; cdr3_aa: CASSPRTGTGGEQYF
j_call: TRBJ2-2; v_call: TRBV19; clone_size: .; d_call: .; cdr3_nt: TGTGCCAGTAGTACCTGGGACATTACCGGGGAGCTGTTTTTT; cdr3_aa: CASSTWDITGELFF
j_call: TRBJ2-5; v_call: TRBV11-1; clone_size: .; d_call: .; cdr3_nt: TGTGCCAGCAGCTACCCCTCCGTCGGCGCTAAGAATCCCCAGGAGACCCAGTACTTC; cdr3_aa: CASSYPSVGAKNPQETQYF
j_call: TRBJ2-7; v_call: TRBV7-9; clone_size: .; d_call: .; cdr3_nt: TGTGCCAGCAGCTCCGATGGCGGACCAACCTACGAGCAGTACTTC; cdr3_aa: CASSSDGGPTYEQYF
j_call: TRBJ2-3; v_call: TRBV29-1; clone_size: .; d_call: .; cdr3_nt: TGCAGCGTTGAAGATCGGGAAAAGATTATGTGGTATTTT; cdr3_aa: CSVEDREKIMWYF
j_call: TRBJ2-3; v_call: TRBV19; clone_size: .; d_call: .; cdr3_nt: TGTGCCAGTAGTATAGGGGGGGTGGCAGATACGCAGTATTTT; cdr3_aa: CASSIGGVADTQYF
j_call: TRBJ2-2; v_call: TRBV7-6; clone_size: once; d_call: TRBD1; cdr3_nt: TGTGCCAGCCGACAGGGGGCCTTGACCGGGGAGCTGTTTTTT; cdr3_aa: CASRQGALTGELFF
j_call: TRBJ1-1; v_call: TRBV10-1; clone_size: .; d_call: .; cdr3_nt: TGCGCCAGCAGTGAATTAGGCAGGGCCGTCGGGGCTTTCTTT; cdr3_aa: CASSELGRAVGAFF
j_call: TRBJ2-5; v_call: TRBV7-9; clone_size: .; d_call: TRBD2; cdr3_nt: TGTGCCAGCAGCCCCGGACTAGCGGGGAAGGAGACCCAGTACTTC; cdr3_aa: CASSPGLAGKETQYF
j_call: TRBJ2-3; v_call: TRBV10-3; clone_size: .; d_call: .; cdr3_nt: TGTGCCATCGGCACACTGGCATTCACAGATACGCAGTATTTT; cdr3_aa: CAIGTLAFTDTQYF
j_call: TRBJ1-2; v_call: TRBV24-1; clone_size: .; d_call: TRBD1; cdr3_nt: TGTGCCACCAGTGCCGGGACAGGGTTTAGCTATGGCTACACCTTC; cdr3_aa: CATSAGTGFSYGYTF
j_call: TRBJ2-2; v_call: TRBV20-1; clone_size: .; d_call: .; cdr3_nt: TGCAGTGCTAGCGGGGGGAACACCGGGGAGCTGTTTTTT; cdr3_aa: CSASGGNTGELFF
j_call: TRBJ2-2; v_call: TRBV5-1; clone_size: .; d_call: .; cdr3_nt: TGCGCCAGCAAGGAAACCGGGGAGCTGTTTTTT; cdr3_aa: CASKETGELFF
j_call: TRBJ2-5; v_call: TRBV2; clone_size: few; d_call: TRBD2; cdr3_nt: TGTGCCAGCAGTCCGGGACTAGCGGGGAGCTGGTACTTC; cdr3_aa: CASSPGLAGSWYF
j_call: TRBJ2-7; v_call: TRBV6-5; clone_size: .; d_call: .; cdr3_nt: TGTGCCAGCAGTTATAGGGGCGATTTCTACGAGCAGTACTTC; cdr3_aa: CASSYRGDFYEQYF
j_call: TRBJ1-6; v_call: TRBV11-1; clone_size: once; d_call: .; cdr3_nt: TGTGCCAGCAGCTTAGCAACCGGGCAGAATAATTCACCCCTCCACTTT; cdr3_aa: CASSLATGQNNSPLHF
j_call: TRBJ1-2; v_call: TRBV7-2; clone_size: .; d_call: .; cdr3_nt: TGTGCCAGCAGCTTAGCTGGTTATGGCTACACCTTC; cdr3_aa: CASSLAGYGYTF
j_call: TRBJ2-1; v_call: TRBV20-1; clone_size: .; d_call: TRBD2; cdr3_nt: TGCAGTGCTAGGGTCAGTAGCGGGAGCATCTACAATGAGCAGTTCTTC; cdr3_aa: CSARVSSGSIYNEQFF
j_call: TRBJ2-5; v_call: TRBV11-2; clone_size: .; d_call: TRBD2; cdr3_nt: TGTGCCAGCAGCCTCCGACTAGCGGGGGTCAGGTTGGTGGAGACCCAGTACTTC; cdr3_aa: CASSLRLAGVRLVETQYF
j_call: TRBJ1-5; v_call: TRBV6-2/TRBV6-3; clone_size: few; d_call: TRBD1; cdr3_nt: TGTGCCAGCAGCTCGGGACAGGGGGTTACTCAGCCCCAGCATTTT; cdr3_aa: CASSSGQGVTQPQHF
j_call: TRBJ2-7; v_call: TRBV24-1; clone_size: .; d_call: TRBD2; cdr3_nt: TGTGCCACCAGTGATCCGACTAGCGGGGGGGCTTCCTACGAGCAGTACTTC; cdr3_aa: CATSDPTSGGASYEQYF
j_call: TRBJ1-2; v_call: TRBV14; clone_size: .; d_call: .; cdr3_nt: TGTGCCAGCAGCCTCACGGCGGGGTGGGCCTATGGCTACACCTTC; cdr3_aa: CASSLTAGWAYGYTF
j_call: TRBJ2-7; v_call: TRBV15; clone_size: few; d_call: TRBD1; cdr3_nt: TGTGCCACCAGCCGGGTGGGGACAGAAACCTACGAGCAGTACTTC; cdr3_aa: CATSRVGTETYEQYF
j_call: TRBJ2-3; v_call: TRBV6-5; clone_size: few; d_call: .; cdr3_nt: TGTGCCAGCAGTTTATTAGGTACAGATACGCAGTATTTT; cdr3_aa: CASSLLGTDTQYF